This T cell receptor (beta chain) is drawn from a study of OX40 agonist ivuxolimab in advanced cancers. Findings and limits, study-wide: Expanded clones belonging to CD8+ T cells outnumbered, on average, those of CD4+.

About this clone itself: Its target is not known.

The table came from immunoSEQ multiplex PCR; TCRdb's copy has only in-frame clones and leaves some out. Of 60,000 to 65,000 clones listed, around 80% are singletons. Sequences were derived from CD4+ or CD8+ T cells sorted from blood, sampled in a trial of the OX40 agonist ivuxolimab. The source is an adult with an advanced solid tumor such as melanoma, head and neck, liver or kidney cancer.

This chain's CDR3 is CASSRVAHEQYF. CDR3 nucleotides: TGTGCCAGCAGCCGCGTAGCCCACGAGCAGTACTTC. The gene calls are TRBV7-2 and TRBJ2-7; the D is unclear. The V and J ends lost 5 bases and 5 bases respectively, with 10 bases between them. The CDR3 has 12 amino acids. Looked up from germline, CDR1 is SGHTA and CDR2 is FQGNSA. The variable domain in full, completed from reference TRBV7-2 and TRBJ2-7, reads GAGVSQSPSNKVTEKGKDVELRCDPISGHTALYWYRQSLGQGLEFLIYFQGNSAPDKSGLPSDRFSAERTGGSVSTLTIQRTQQEDSAVYLCASSRVAHEQYFGPGTRLTVT.